Below are 7 T cell receptor beta chains sequenced from a single sample in a study of blood T cell repertoires in COVID-19. TCRdb's copy holds only in-frame clones and misses some; the assay was immunoSEQ multiplex PCR. The sample records under 150,000 clones, 84% being singletons. The material sequenced was peripheral blood. The receptor source for this set is a woman between 35 and 50 years old with acute or convalescent COVID-19.

The rearrangement joins TRBV12-5 to TRBJ2-2; 7 bases map to TRBD1. The CDR3 is 14 residues long. The J segment lost 5 bases and the V segment lost 9 bases, leaving 9 bases of the junction unmatched. Germline V gives CDR1 LGHNT, CDR2 FRNRAP. For the CDR3, the DNA is TGTGCTAGCGAAAGGGACAGCCAAACCGGGGAGCTGTTTTTT. Protein: CASERDSQTGELFF.

V and J are TRBV7-9 and TRBJ1-2; D ambiguous. Germline V lookup: CDR1 SEHNR, CDR2 FQNEAQ (reference sequence). V was pared by 4 bases and J by 4 bases, with 13 bases between. This CDR3 region has 14 residues. This CDR3 reads CASSSDSGLYGYTF. The CDR3 nucleotides read TGTGCCAGCAGCTCGGACTCAGGTCTCTATGGCTACACCTTC.

The rearrangement uses TRBV15 and TRBJ2-5; D perhaps matches TRBD1 (6 bases). The CDR3 is made up of 15 amino acids. Germline loops: CDR1 LNHNV, CDR2 YYDKDF (reference sequence). The germline V and J ends were trimmed by 1 base and 3 bases, with 12 bases remaining between them. The CDR3 bases are TGTGCCACCAGCAGAGCAGGACAGAAAAAAGAGACCCAGTACTTC. Protein: CATSRAGQKKETQYF. Complete variable domain (other parts from reference TRBV15 and TRBJ2-5): DAMVIQNPRYQVTQFGKPVTLSCSQTLNHNVMYWYQQKSSQAPKLLFHYYDKDFNNEADTPDNFQSRRPNTSFCFLDIRSPGLGDTAMYLCATSRAGQKKETQYFGPGTRLLVL.

V gene TRBV5-1 combines with J gene TRBJ2-1, with a weak D call TRBD2 (5 bases). There are 16 residues in the CDR3. The V gene's germline CDR1 is SGHRS and CDR2 YFSETQ. Trimming shortened V by 0 bases and J by 0 bases, and 10 bases separated the two germline ends. The CDR3 here is CASSLDPLGSYNEQFF. The CDR3 DNA reads as TGCGCCAGCAGCTTGGACCCACTAGGCTCCTACAATGAGCAGTTCTTC. The whole variable domain, filled in from reference TRBV5-1 and TRBJ2-1, reads KAGVTQTPRYLIKTRGQQVTLSCSPISGHRSVSWYQQTPGQGLQFLFEYFSETQRNKGNFPGRFSGRQFSNSRSEMNVSTLELGDSALYLCASSLDPLGSYNEQFFGPGTRLTVL.

The V gene is TRBV5-1, the J gene TRBJ1-4; TRBD1 matches 8 bases. There are 16 residues in the CDR3. Germline CDR1 reads SGHRS; CDR2 reads YFSETQ. V lost 3 bases to trimming and J lost 0 bases; unmatched junction nucleotides: 4. The CDR3 is CASSWTGTATNEKLFF. CDR3 in DNA: TGCGCCAGCAGCTGGACAGGGACGGCAACTAATGAAAAACTGTTTTTT.

This sequence joins TRBV30 and TRBJ1-5; no clear D. The V end lost 0 bases, the J end lost 7 bases, and 10 bases lay between the germline ends. CDR3 length: 13 residues. The germline gives CDR1 GTSNPN, CDR2 SVGIG (reference sequence). CDR3 sequence: CAWSVSAKQPQHF. The CDR3 nucleotides read TGTGCCTGGAGTGTTAGCGCAAAACAGCCCCAGCATTTT.

The rearrangement links TRBV10-1 to TRBJ2-5, with TRBD2 matching over 9 bases. CDR1 is WNHNN, CDR2 SYGVQD, per germline (reference sequence). V lost 4 bases, J lost 2 bases, and 8 bases stayed unmatched. The length of the CDR3 is 16 residues. CDR3 sequence: CASSGGSGGLQETQYF. Written as DNA, the CDR3 is TGCGCCAGCAGTGGCGGTAGCGGGGGCCTACAAGAGACCCAGTACTTC.